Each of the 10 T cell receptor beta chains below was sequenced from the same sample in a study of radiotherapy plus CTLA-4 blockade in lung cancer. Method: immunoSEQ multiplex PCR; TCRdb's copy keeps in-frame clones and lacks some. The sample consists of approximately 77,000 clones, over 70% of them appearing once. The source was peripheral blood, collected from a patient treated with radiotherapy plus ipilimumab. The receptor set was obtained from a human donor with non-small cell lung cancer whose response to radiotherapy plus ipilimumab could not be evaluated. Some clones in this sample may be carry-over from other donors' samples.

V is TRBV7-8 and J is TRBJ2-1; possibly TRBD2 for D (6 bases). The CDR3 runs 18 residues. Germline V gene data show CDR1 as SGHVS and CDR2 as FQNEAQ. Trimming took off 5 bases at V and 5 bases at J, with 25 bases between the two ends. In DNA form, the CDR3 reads TGTGCCAGCAGCCCGTTAGCCTCTAGCGCGTCTAAAGACAATGAGCAGTTCTTC. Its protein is CASSPLASSASKDNEQFF. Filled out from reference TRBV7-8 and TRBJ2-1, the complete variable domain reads GAGVSQSPRYKVAKRGQDVALRCDPISGHVSLFWYQQALGQGPEFLTYFQNEAQLDKSGLPSDRFFAERPEGSVSTLKIQRTQQEDSAVYLCASSPLASSASKDNEQFFGPGTRLTVL.

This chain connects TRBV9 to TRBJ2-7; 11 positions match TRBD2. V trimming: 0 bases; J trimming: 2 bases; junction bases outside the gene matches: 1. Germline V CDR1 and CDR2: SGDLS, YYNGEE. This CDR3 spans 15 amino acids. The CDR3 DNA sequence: TGTGCCAGCAGCGTAGGGGGACTAGCGGCCTACGAGCAGTACTTC. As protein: CASSVGGLAAYEQYF.

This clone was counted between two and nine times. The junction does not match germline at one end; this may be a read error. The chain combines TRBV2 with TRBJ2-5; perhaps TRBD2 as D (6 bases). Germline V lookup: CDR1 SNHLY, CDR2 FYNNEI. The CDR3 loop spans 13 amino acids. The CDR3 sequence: CASSLSRESSGDF. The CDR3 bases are TGTGCCAGCAGCCTGTCCCGGGAGTCCTCGGGGGACTTC.

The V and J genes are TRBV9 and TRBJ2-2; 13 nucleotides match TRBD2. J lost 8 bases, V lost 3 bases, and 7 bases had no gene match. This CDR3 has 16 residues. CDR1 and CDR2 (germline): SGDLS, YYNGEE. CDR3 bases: TGTGCCAGCAGCGGGGGACTAGCGGGGCCAGAAGGGGAGCTGTTTTTT. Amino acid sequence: CASSGGLAGPEGELFF.

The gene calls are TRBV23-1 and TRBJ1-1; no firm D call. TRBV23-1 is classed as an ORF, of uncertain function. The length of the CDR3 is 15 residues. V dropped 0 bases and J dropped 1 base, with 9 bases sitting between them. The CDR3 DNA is TGCGCCAGCAGTCAATCGAACGCGGCGAACACTGAAGCTTTCTTT. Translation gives CASSQSNAANTEAFF.

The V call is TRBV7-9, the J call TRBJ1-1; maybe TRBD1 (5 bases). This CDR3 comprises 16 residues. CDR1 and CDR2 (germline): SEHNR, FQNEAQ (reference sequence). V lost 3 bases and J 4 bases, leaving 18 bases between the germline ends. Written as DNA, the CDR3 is TGTGCCAGCAGCTTGGGAGGGGCTGGGGGTGTCACTGAAGCTTTCTTT. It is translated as CASSLGGAGGVTEAFF. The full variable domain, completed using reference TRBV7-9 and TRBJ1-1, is DTGVSQNPRHKITKRGQNVTFRCDPISEHNRLYWYRQTLGQGPEFLTYFQNEAQLEKSRLLSDRFSAERPKGSFSTLEIQRTEQGDSAMYLCASSLGGAGGVTEAFFGQGTRLTVV.

The CDR3 here is CASSQVEQPYEQYF. The CDR3 region has the DNA TGCGCCAGCAGCCAGGTTGAACAGCCCTACGAGCAGTACTTC. V usage is TRBV5-1 and J usage is TRBJ2-5, with D hard to call. The end of the DNA fits TRBJ2-7 better, so the J call may be wrong. This CDR3 is built from 14 residues. Per the germline V gene, CDR1 is SGHRS and CDR2 is YFSETQ.

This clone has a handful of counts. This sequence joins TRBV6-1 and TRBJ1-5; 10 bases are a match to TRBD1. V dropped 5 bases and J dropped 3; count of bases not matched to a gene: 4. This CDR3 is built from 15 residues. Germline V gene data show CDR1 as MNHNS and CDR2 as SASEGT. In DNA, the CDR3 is TGTGCCAGCAGTTTAGGGACAGGGGTCAATCAGCCCCAGCATTTT. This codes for CASSLGTGVNQPQHF.

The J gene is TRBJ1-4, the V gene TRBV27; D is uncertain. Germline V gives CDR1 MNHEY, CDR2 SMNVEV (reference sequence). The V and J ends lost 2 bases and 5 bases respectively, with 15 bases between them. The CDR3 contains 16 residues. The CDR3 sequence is CASSLVGTDENEKLFF. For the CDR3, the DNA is TGTGCCAGCAGTTTAGTCGGTACAGACGAGAATGAAAAACTGTTTTTT. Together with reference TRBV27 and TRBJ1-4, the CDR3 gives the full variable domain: EAQVTQNPRYLITVTGKKLTVTCSQNMNHEYMSWYRQDPGLGLRQIYYSMNVEVTDKGDVPEGYKVSRKEKRNFPLILESPSPNQTSLYFCASSLVGTDENEKLFFGSGTQLSVL.

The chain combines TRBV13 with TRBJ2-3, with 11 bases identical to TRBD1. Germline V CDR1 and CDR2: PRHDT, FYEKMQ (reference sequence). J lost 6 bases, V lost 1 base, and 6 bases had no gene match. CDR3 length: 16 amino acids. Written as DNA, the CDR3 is TGTGCCAGCAGCTTAGCGGACAGGGGGCGTATGGATACGCAGTATTTT. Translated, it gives CASSLADRGRMDTQYF.